A selection of T cell receptor beta chains follows, all from one sample in a study of T cell responses to AZD1222 COVID-19 vaccine. Here immunoSEQ multiplex PCR was the method, and the copy in TCRdb shows in-frame clones only, minus some. The data contain over 70,000 clones, about 88% of them singletons. The sample consisted of peripheral blood, taken 28 days after the second AZD1222 dose. The receptor source for this set is an adult who received the AZD1222 COVID-19 vaccine. The CDR3 runs from the conserved cysteine through the conserved F or W. A D gene is named only where the DNA matches it firmly.

D gene	V gene	J gene	CDR3 protein	CDR3 DNA
.	TRBV5-4	TRBJ2-5	CASSLFPGAGETQYF	TGTGCCAGCAGCTTGTTCCCGGGGGCGGGTGAGACCCAGTACTTC
.	TRBV15	TRBJ1-1	CATSRDARMNTEAFF	TGTGCCACCAGCAGAGATGCCAGAATGAACACTGAAGCTTTCTTT
TRBD2	TRBV29-1	TRBJ2-5	CSVEWGGETQYF	TGCAGCGTTGAGTGGGGGGGAGAGACCCAGTACTTC
.	TRBV5-1	TRBJ1-1	CASSSQGGFATEAFF	TGCGCCAGCAGCAGCCAAGGAGGGTTTGCCACTGAAGCTTTCTTT
.	TRBV13	TRBJ2-2	CASSPWTNTGELFF	TGTGCCAGCAGCCCCTGGACCAACACCGGGGAGCTGTTTTTT
TRBD1	TRBV19	TRBJ1-2	CASSHTGEANYGYTF	TGTGCCAGTTCCCACACAGGGGAAGCTAACTATGGCTACACCTTC
.	TRBV7-2	TRBJ2-6	CASSLKGRLSGANVLTF	TGTGCCAGCAGCCTAAAGGGACGGCTCTCTGGGGCCAACGTCCTGACTTTC
TRBD2	TRBV11-2	TRBJ2-3	CASNLIAGGVGGTQYF	TGTGCCAGCAACCTAATAGCGGGGGGAGTCGGGGGTACGCAGTATTTT
.	TRBV11-3	TRBJ1-1	CASRSGPGTEAFF	TGTGCCAGCAGATCGGGTCCGGGCACTGAAGCTTTCTTT
.	TRBV3-1/TRBV3-2	TRBJ1-1	CASSQVPNTEAFF	TGTGCCAGCAGCCAAGTTCCAAACACTGAAGCTTTCTTT